The text below deals with one TCR beta chain. Its cognate antigen is unknown. The sample comes from a study of cytomegalovirus exposure and HLA in healthy donors. Findings and caveats of the study: Specificity for CMV antigens was confirmed in vitro for a few of the CMV-associated chains.

TCRdb's copy holds only in-frame clones and misses some; the assay was immunoSEQ multiplex PCR. Among fewer than 200,000 clones listed, approximately 87% were seen once. Germline lookup yields CDR1 SGDLS and CDR2 YYNGEE. CDR3 length: 16 residues. Between the trimmed V and J ends, which lost 2 bases and 0 bases, there was a span of 12 bases. The clonotype was recovered from a woman younger than 45 in good health and CMV-seronegative. The chain has TRBV9 and TRBJ1-3; tentative D call: TRBD1 (6 bases). The sequenced sample consisted of PBMCs. CDR3 residues: CASSVTGSISGNTIYF. The CDR3 bases are TGTGCCAGCAGCGTTACAGGGAGCATCTCTGGAAACACCATATATTTT.